One sample yielded the 4 T cell receptor beta chains listed below, sequenced in a study of T cells in localized non-small cell lung cancer. Using immunoSEQ multiplex PCR, the repertoire was profiled, and TCRdb retains in-frame clones only, with some absent. This sample has more than 2,000 clones, with roughly 25% found just once. The sequenced sample was lung tumor tissue, obtained before any cancer treatment. The receptors stem from a woman aged 35 to 69 with stage I lung adenocarcinoma.

The chain uses TRBV29-1 and TRBJ2-1; 10 positions match TRBD2. V trimming: 2 bases; J trimming: 4 bases; junction bases outside the gene matches: 11. This CDR3 has 17 amino acids. Germline V gene data show CDR1 as SQVTM and CDR2 as ANQGSEA. The CDR3 here is CSVELLGGTSVYNEQFF. The CDR3 DNA reads as TGCAGCGTTGAACTCCTTGGTGGGACTAGCGTTTACAATGAGCAGTTCTTC.

The rearrangement uses TRBV28 and TRBJ2-7, with D possibly called TRBD1 or TRBD2 (6 bases each). Germline V gene sequence: CDR1 MDHEN, CDR2 SYDVKM. The CDR3 contains 14 residues. V was clipped by 4 bases and J by 0 bases, with 10 bases between them. This chain's CDR3 is CASSSGGYSYEQYF. Here the CDR3 DNA reads TGTGCCAGCAGTTCCGGGGGCTACTCCTACGAGCAGTACTTC.

This clone was picked up a small number of times. J is TRBJ2-4 and V is TRBV30, with 8 bases fitting TRBD1. This CDR3 spans 12 amino acids. The V segment lost 0 bases and the J segment 13 bases; nucleotides outside the gene matches: 5. Germline V gene lookup returns CDR1 GTSNPN and CDR2 SVGIG (reference sequence). As DNA, the CDR3 is TGTGCCTGGAGTGTCCTTGACAGGGGCCAGTACTTC. Its protein is CAWSVLDRGQYF.

Only a few counts were recorded for this clone. The chain employs TRBV19 and TRBJ2-1; 8 positions agree with TRBD2. Germline V gives CDR1 LNHDA, CDR2 SQIVND (reference sequence). The CDR3 spans 16 residues. The V and J ends lost 5 bases and 3 bases, in that order; junction bases with no gene match: 9. The CDR3 is CASSPTPGGIYNEQFF. The CDR3 bases are TGTGCCAGTAGTCCCACCCCGGGGGGGATCTACAATGAGCAGTTCTTC.